Given below is one TCR beta chain in context. What it binds is unknown. Produced via immunoSEQ multiplex PCR; TCRdb's table is partial and in-frame only. The table includes approximately 36,000 clones, approximately 94% detected once. This sample is part of a study of circulating and synovial CD4+ cells in juvenile arthritis. Study observations and caveats: Bulk blood CD4 repertoires were more diverse than these. The pathogenic-like versus bulk T cell difference escaped Vbeta family analysis. Bulk blood CD4 samples held at least an order of magnitude more or fewer genomes than CPL.

Germline CDR1 reads KGHSH; CDR2 reads LQKENI. Trimming took 4 bases from V and 1 from J, leaving 10 bases between them. This CDR3 has 14 amino acids. V usage is TRBV18 and J usage is TRBJ2-5; D possibly corresponds to TRBD1 (5 bases). This receptor was identified in a human donor with juvenile idiopathic arthritis. The sequencing sample was made of CD4+ T cells from blood. The CDR3 region has the DNA TGTGCCAGCTCACGAGACAGTTCCCAAGAGACCCAGTACTTC. Its protein product is CASSRDSSQETQYF.